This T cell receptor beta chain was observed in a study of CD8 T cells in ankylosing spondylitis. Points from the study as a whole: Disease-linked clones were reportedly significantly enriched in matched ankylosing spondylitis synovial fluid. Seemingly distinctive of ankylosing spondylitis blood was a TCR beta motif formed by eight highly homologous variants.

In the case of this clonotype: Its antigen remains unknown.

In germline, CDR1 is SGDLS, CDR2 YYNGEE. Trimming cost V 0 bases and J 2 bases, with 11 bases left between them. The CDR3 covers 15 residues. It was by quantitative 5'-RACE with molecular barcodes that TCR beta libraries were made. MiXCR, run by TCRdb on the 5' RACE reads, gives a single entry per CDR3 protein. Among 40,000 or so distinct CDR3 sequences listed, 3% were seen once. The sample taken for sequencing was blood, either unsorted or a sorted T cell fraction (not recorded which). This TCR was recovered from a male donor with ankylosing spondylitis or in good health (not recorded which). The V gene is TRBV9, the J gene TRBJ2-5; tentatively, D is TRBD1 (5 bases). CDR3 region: CASSVGAGWQETQYF. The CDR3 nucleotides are TGTGCCAGCAGCGTAGGGGCAGGGTGGCAAGAGACCCAGTACTTC.